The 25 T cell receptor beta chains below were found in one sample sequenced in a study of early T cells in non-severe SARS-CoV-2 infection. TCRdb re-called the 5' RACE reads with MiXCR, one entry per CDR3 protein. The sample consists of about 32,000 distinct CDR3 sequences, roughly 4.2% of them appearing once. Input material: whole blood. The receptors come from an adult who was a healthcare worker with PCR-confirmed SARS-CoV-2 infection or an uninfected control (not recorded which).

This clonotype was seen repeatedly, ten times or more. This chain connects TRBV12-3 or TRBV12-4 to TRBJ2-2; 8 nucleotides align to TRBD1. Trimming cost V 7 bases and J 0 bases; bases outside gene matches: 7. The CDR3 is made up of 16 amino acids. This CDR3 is CASTLGGQANTGELFF. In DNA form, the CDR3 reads TGTGCCAGCACCCTCGGGGGACAGGCGAACACCGGGGAGCTGTTTTTT.

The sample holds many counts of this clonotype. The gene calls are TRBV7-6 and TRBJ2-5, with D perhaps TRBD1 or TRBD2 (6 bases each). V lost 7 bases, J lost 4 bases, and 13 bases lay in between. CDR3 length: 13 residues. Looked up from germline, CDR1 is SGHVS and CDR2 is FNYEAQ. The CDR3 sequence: CASMPGAGETQYF. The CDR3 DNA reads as TGTGCCAGCATGCCGGGGGCGGGAGAGACCCAGTACTTC.

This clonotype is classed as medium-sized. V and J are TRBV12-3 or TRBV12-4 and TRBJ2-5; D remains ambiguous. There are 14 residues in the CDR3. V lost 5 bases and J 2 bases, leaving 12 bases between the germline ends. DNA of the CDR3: TGTGCCAGCAGTAGAAGAAAGACTCAAGAGACCCAGTACTTC. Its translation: CASSRRKTQETQYF.

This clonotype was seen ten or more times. The CDR3 region has the DNA TGTGCCAGCAGTGGAAGTCCCTACAATGAGCAGTTCTTC. The encoded protein is CASSGSPYNEQFF. The V gene is TRBV2, the J gene TRBJ2-1; no clear D. Deletions cut 4 bases from V and 2 bases from J, with 6 bases between. Germline V CDR1 and CDR2: SNHLY, FYNNEI. CDR3 length: 13 amino acids.

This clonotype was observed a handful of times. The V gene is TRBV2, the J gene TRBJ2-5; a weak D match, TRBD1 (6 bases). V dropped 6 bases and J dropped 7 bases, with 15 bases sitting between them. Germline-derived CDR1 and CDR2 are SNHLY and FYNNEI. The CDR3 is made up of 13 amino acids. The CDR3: CASSFGQTATQYF. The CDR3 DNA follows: TGTGCCAGCAGCTTTGGACAGACCGCGACCCAGTACTTC. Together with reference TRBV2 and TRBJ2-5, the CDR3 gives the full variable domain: EPEVTQTPSHQVTQMGQEVILRCVPISNHLYFYWYRQILGQKVEFLVSFYNNEISEKSEIFDDQFSVERPDGSNFTLKIRSTKLEDSAMYFCASSFGQTATQYFGPGTRLLVL.

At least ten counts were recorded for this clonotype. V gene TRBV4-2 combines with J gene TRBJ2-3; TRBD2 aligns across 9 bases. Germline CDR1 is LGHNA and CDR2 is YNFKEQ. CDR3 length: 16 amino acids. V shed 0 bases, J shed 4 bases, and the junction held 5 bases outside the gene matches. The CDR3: CASSQDAAGGPDTQYF. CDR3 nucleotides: TGTGCCAGCAGCCAAGACGCAGCGGGGGGACCAGATACGCAGTATTTT.

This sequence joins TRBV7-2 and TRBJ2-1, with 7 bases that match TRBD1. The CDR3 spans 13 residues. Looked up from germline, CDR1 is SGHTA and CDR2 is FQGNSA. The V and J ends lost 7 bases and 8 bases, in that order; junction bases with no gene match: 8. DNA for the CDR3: TGTGCCAGCACCCCCTTAGGGGGCGATGAGCAGTTCTTC. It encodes CASTPLGGDEQFF.

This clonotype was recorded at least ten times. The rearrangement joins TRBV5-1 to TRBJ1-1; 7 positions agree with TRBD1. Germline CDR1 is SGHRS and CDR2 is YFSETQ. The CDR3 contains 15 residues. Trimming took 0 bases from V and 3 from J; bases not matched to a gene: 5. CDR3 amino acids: CASSLDPTGDTEAFF. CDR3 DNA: TGCGCCAGCAGCTTGGACCCAACAGGGGACACTGAAGCTTTCTTT.

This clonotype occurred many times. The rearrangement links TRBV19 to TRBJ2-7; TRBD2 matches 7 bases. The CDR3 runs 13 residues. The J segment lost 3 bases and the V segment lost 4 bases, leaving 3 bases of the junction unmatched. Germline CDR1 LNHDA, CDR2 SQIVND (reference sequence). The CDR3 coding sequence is TGTGCCAGTAGTAGGGGGGGAGTCTACGAGCAGTACTTC. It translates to CASSRGGVYEQYF. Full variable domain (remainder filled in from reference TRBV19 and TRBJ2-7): DGGITQSPKYLFRKEGQNVTLSCEQNLNHDAMYWYRQDPGQGLRLIYYSQIVNDFQKGDIAEGYSVSREKKESFPLTVTSAQKNPTAFYLCASSRGGVYEQYFGPGTRLTVT.

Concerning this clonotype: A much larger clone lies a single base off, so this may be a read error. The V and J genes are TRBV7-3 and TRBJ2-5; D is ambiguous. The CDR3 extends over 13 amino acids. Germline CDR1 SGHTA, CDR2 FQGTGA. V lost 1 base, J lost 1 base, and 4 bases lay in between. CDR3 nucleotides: TGTGCCAGCAGCTTAAGATTCCAAGAGACCCAGTACTTC. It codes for CASSLRFQETQYF.

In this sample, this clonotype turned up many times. CDR3 amino acids: CASSPRQGEVSDTQYF. Written as DNA, the CDR3 is TGTGCCAGCAGCCCGAGACAGGGGGAAGTTTCAGATACGCAGTATTTT. The rearrangement links TRBV9 to TRBJ2-3, with 9 bases that match TRBD1. V lost 4 bases and J lost 4; bases outside the gene matches: 10. The germline V gene has CDR1 SGDLS and CDR2 YYNGEE. This CDR3 has 16 amino acids.

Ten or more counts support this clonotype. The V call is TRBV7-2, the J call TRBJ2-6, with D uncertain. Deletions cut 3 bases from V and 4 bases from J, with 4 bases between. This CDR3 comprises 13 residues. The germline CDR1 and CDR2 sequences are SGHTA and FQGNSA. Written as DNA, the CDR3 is TGTGCCAGCAGCTTCCAAGGGGCCAACGTCCTGACTTTC. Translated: CASSFQGANVLTF.

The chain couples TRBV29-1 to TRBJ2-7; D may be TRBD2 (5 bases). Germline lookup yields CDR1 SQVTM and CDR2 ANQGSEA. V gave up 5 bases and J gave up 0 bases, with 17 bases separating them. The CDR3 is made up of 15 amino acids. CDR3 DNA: TGCAGCGTTCGGACGGGAAAAGAGAGCTCCTACGAGCAGTACTTC. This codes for CSVRTGKESSYEQYF.

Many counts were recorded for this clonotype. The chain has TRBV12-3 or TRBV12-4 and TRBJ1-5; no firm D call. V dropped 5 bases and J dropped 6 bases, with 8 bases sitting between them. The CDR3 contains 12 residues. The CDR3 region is CASSLNLQPQHF. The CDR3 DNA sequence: TGTGCCAGCAGTCTGAACCTTCAGCCCCAGCATTTT.

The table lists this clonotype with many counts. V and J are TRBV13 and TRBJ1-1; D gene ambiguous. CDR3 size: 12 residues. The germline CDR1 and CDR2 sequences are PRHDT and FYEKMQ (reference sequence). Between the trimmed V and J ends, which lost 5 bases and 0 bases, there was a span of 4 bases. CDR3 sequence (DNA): TGTGCCAGCAGCCGCGTGAACACTGAAGCTTTCTTT. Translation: CASSRVNTEAFF.

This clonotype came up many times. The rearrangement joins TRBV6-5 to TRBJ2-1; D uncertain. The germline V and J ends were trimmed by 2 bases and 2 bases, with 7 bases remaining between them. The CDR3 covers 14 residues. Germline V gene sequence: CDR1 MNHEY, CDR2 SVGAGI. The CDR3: CASSYPMAYNEQFF. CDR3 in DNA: TGTGCCAGCAGTTACCCAATGGCCTACAATGAGCAGTTCTTC.

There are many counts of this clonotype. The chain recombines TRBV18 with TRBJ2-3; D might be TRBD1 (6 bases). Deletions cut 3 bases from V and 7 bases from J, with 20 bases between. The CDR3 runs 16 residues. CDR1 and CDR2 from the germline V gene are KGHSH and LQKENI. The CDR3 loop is CASSPLPGARLNTQYF. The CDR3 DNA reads TGTGCCAGCTCACCCCTCCCAGGGGCGAGGTTAAATACGCAGTATTTT.

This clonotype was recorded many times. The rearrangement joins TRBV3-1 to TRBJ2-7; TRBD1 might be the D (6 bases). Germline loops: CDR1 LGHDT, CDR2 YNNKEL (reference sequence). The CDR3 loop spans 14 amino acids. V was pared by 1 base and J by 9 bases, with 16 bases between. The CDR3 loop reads CASSQGGQGHGQYF. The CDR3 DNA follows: TGTGCCAGCAGCCAAGGGGGGCAGGGCCATGGGCAGTACTTC.

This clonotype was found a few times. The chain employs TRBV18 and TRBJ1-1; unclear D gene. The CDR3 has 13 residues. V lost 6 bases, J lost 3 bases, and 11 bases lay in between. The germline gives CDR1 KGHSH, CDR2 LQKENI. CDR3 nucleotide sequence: TGTGCCAGCTCGTCAACGCGCGACACTGAAGCTTTCTTT. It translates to CASSSTRDTEAFF.

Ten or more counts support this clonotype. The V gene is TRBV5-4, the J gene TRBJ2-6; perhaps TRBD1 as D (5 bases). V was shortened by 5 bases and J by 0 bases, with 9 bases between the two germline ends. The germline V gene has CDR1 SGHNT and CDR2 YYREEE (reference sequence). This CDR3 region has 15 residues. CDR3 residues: CASRPDSSGANVLTF. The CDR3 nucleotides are TGTGCCAGCAGACCTGACAGCTCTGGGGCCAACGTCCTGACTTTC. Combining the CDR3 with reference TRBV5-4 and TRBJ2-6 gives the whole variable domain ETGVTQSPTHLIKTRGQQVTLRCSSQSGHNTVSWYQQALGQGPQFIFQYYREEENGRGNFPPRFSGLQFPNYSSELNVNALELDDSALYLCASRPDSSGANVLTFGAGSRLTVL.

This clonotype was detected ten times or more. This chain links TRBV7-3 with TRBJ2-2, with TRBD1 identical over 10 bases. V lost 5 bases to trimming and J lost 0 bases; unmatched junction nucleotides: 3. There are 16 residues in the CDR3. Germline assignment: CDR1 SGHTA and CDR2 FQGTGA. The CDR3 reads CASSRQGASNTGELFF. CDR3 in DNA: TGTGCCAGCAGCCGACAGGGGGCATCGAACACCGGGGAGCTGTTTTTT.

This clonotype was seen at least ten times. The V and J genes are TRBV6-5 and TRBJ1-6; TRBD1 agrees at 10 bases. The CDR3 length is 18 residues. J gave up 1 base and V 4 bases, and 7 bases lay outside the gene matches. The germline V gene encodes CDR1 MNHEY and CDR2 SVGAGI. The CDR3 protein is CASSFKPGQGSYNSPLHF. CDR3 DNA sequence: TGTGCCAGCAGTTTCAAACCGGGACAGGGGTCCTATAATTCACCCCTCCACTTT.

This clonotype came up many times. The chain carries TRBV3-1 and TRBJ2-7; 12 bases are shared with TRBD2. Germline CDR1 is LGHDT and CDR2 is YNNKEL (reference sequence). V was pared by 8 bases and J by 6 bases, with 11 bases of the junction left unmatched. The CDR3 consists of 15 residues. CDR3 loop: CASRTSGMRQGEQYF. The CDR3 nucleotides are TGTGCCAGCCGGACTAGCGGGATGCGACAGGGCGAGCAGTACTTC.

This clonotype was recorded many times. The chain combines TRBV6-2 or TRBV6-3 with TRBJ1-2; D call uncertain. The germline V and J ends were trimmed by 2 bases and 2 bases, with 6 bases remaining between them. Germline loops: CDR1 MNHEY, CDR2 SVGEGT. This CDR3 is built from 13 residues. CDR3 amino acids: CASSYGGNYGYTF. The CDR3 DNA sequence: TGTGCCAGCAGTTACGGCGGAAACTATGGCTACACCTTC.

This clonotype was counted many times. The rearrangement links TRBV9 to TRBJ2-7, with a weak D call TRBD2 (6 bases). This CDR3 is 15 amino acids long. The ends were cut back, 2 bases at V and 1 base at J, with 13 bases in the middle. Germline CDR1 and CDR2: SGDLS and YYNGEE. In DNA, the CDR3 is TGTGCCAGCAGCGTGGGACTCCGTTTATCCTACGAGCAGTACTTC. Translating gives CASSVGLRLSYEQYF.